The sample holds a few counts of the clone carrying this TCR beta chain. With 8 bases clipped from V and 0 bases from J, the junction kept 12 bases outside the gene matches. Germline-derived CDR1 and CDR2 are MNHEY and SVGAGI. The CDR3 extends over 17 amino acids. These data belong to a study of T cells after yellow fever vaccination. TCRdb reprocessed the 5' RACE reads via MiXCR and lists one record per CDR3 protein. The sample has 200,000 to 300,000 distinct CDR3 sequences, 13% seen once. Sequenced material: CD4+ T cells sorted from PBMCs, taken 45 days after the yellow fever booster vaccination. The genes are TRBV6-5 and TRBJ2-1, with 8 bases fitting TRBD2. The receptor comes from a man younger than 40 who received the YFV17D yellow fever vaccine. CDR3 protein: CASRTRTGGGSYNEQFF. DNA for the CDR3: TGTGCCAGCCGGACCCGGACGGGAGGGGGCTCCTACAATGAGCAGTTCTTC.